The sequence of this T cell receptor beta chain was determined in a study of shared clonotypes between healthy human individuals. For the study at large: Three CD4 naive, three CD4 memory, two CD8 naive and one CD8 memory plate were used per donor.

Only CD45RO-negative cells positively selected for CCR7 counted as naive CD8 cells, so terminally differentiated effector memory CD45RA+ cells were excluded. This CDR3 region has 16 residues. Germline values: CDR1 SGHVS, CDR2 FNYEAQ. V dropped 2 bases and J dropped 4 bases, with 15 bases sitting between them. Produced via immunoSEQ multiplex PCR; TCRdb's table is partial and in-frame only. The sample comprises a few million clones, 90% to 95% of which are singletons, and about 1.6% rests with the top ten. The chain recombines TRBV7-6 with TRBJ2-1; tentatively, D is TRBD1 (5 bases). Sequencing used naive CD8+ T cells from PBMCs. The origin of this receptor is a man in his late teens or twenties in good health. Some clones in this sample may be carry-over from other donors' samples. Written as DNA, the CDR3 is TGTGCCAGCAGCTTAACCGGGCCCAGGGAATACAATGAGCAGTTCTTC. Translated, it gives CASSLTGPREYNEQFF.